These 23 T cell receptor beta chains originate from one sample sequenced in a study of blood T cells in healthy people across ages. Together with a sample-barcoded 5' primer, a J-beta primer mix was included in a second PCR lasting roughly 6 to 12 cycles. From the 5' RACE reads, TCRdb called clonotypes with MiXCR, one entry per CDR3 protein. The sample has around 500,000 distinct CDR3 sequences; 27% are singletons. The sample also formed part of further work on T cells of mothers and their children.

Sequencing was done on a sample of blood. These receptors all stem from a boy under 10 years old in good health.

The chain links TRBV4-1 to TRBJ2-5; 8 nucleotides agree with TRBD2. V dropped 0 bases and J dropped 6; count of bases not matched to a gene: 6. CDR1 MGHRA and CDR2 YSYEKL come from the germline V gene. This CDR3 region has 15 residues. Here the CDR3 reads CASSQEQREWKTQYF. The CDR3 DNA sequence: TGCGCCAGCAGCCAAGAGCAGCGGGAGTGGAAGACCCAGTACTTC.

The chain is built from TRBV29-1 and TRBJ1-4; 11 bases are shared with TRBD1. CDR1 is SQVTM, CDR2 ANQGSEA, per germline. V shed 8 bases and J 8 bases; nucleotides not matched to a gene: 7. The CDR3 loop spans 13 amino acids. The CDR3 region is CSSSGTGGEKLFF. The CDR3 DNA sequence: TGCAGCTCCTCCGGGACAGGGGGAGAAAAACTGTTTTTT.

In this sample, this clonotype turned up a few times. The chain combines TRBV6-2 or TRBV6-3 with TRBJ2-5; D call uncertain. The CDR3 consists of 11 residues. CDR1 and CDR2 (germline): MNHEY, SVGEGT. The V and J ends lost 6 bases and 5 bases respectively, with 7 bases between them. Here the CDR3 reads CASSGLETQYF. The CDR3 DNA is TGTGCCAGCAGCGGGCTGGAGACCCAGTACTTC.

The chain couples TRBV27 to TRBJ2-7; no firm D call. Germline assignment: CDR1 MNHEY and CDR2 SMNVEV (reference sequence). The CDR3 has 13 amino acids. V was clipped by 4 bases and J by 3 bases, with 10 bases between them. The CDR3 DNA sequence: TGTGCCAGCAGTTACCGGAGTTACTACGAGCAGTACTTC. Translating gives CASSYRSYYEQYF.

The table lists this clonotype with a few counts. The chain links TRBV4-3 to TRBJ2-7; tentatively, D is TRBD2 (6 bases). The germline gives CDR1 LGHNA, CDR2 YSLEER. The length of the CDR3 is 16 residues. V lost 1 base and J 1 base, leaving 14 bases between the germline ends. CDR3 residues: CASSQGPGVGSYEQYF. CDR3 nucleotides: TGCGCCAGCAGCCAAGGCCCGGGGGTGGGGTCCTACGAGCAGTACTTC.

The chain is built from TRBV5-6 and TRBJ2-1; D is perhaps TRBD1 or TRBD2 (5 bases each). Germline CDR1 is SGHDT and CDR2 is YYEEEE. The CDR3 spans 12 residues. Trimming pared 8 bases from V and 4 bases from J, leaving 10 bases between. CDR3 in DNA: TGTGCCAGTCTGGGGACGTACAATGAGCAGTTCTTC. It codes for CASLGTYNEQFF.

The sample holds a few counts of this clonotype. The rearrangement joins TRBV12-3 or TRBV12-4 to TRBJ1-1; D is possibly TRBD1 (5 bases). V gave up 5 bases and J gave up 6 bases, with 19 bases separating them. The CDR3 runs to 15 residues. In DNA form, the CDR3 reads TGTGCCAGCAGTCGTCAGGGAAGGGTTCTCGCTGAAGCTTTCTTT. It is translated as CASSRQGRVLAEAFF.

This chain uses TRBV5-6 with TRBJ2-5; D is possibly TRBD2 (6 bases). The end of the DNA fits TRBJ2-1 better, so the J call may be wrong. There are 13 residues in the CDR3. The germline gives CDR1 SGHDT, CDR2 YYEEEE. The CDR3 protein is CASSPQTSPEQFF. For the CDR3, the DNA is TGTGCCAGCAGCCCACAGACTAGTCCTGAGCAGTTCTTC.

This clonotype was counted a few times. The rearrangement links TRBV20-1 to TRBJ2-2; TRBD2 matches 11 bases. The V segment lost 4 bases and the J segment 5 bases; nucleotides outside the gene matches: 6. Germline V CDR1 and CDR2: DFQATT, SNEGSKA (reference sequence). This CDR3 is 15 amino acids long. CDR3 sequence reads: CSAIAGGPSTGELFF. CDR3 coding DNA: TGCAGTGCTATAGCGGGGGGGCCGAGTACCGGGGAGCTGTTTTTT.

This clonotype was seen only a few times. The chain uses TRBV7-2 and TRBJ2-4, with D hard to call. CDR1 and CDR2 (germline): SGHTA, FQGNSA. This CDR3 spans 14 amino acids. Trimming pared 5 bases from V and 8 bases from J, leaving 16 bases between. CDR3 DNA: TGTGCCAGCAGCCTGTGGCGGAGTGAGGACATTCAGTACTTC. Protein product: CASSLWRSEDIQYF.

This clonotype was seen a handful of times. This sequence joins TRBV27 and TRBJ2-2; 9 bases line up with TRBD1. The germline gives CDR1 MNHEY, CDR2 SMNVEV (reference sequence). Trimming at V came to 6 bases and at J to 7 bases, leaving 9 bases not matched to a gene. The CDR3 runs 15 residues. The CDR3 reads CASRGTGRKGGELFF. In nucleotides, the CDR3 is TGTGCCAGCAGAGGGACAGGGAGAAAAGGCGGGGAGCTGTTTTTT.

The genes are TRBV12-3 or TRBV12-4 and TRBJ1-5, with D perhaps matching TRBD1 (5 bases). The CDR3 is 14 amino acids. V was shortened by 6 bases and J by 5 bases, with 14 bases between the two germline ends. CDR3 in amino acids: CASSSRGGHQPQHF. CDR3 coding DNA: TGTGCCAGCAGCTCGAGGGGAGGGCATCAGCCCCAGCATTTT.

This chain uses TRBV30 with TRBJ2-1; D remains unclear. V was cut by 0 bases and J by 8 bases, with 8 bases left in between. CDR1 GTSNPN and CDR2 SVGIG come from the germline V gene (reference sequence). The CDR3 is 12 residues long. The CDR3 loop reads CAWSVFIHEQFF. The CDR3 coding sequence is TGTGCCTGGAGTGTATTCATCCATGAGCAGTTCTTC.

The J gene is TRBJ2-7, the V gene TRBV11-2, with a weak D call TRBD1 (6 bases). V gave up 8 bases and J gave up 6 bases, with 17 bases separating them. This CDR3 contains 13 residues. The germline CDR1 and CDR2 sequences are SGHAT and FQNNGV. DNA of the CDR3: TGTGCCAGCTCATTAGGGGCAGGGGCCGAGCAGTACTTC. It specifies CASSLGAGAEQYF. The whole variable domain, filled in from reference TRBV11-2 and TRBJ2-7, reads EAGVAQSPRYKIIEKRQSVAFWCNPISGHATLYWYQQILGQGPKLLIQFQNNGVVDDSQLPKDRFSAERLKGVDSTLKIQPAKLEDSAVYLCASSLGAGAEQYFGPGTRLTVT.

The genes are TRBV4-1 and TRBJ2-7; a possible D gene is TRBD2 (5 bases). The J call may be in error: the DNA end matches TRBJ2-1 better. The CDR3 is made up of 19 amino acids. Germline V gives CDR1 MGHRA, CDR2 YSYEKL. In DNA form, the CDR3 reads TGCGCCAGCAGCCAAAAAACCCCATGGACGGGAAATCCGACCGATGAGCAGTTCTTC. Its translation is CASSQKTPWTGNPTDEQFF.

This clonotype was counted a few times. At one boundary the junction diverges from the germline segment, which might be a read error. CDR3 sequence: CSVLNYVGRSF. CDR3 bases: TGCAGCGTTTTAAATTATGTTGGCCGGAGCTTC. The rearrangement uses TRBV29-1 and TRBJ1-2; no reliable D call. Germline V CDR1 and CDR2: SQVTM, ANQGSEA. The CDR3 is 11 amino acids. Looking up the rest from reference TRBV29-1 and TRBJ1-2 gives the full variable domain: SAVISQKPSRDICQRGTSLTIQCQVDSQVTMMFWYRQQPGQSLTLIATANQGSEATYESGFVIDKFPISRPNLTFSTLTVSNMSPEDSSIYLCSVLNYVGRSFGSGTRLTVV.

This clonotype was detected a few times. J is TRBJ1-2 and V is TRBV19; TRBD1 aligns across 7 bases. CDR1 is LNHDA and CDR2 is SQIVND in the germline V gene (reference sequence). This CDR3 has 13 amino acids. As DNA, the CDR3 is TGTGTACGATTGGACAGGTTTCTATATGGCTACACCTTC. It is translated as CVRLDRFLYGYTF.

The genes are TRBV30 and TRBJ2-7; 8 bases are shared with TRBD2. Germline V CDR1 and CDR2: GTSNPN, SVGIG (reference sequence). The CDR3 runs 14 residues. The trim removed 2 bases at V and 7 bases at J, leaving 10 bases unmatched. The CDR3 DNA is TGTGCCTGGAGTCCCGGACTAGCCCTGGAGGAGCAGTACTTC. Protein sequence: CAWSPGLALEEQYF. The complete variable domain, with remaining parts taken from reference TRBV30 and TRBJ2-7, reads SQTIHQWPATLVQPVGSPLSLECTVEGTSNPNLYWYRQAAGRGLQLLFYSVGIGQISSEVPQNLSASRPQDRQFILSSKKLLLSDSGFYLCAWSPGLALEEQYFGPGTRLTVT.

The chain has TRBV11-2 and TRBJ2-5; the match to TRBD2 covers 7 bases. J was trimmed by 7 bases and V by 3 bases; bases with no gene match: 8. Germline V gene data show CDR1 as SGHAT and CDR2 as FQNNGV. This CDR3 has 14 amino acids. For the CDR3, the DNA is TGTGCCAGCAGCTTGGGGGGGGTGATGCTGACCCAGTACTTC. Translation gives CASSLGGVMLTQYF.

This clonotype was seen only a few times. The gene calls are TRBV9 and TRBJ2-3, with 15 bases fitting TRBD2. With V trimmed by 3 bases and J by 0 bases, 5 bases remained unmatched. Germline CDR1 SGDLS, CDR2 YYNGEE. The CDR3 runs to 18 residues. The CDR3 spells CASSASGLAGGSTDTQYF. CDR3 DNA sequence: TGTGCCAGCAGCGCCTCGGGACTAGCGGGAGGAAGCACAGATACGCAGTATTTT.

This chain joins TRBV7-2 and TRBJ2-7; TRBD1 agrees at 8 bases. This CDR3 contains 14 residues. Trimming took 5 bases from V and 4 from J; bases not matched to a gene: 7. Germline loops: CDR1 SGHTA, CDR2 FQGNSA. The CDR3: CASSLQGDSYEQYF. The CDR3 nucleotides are TGTGCCAGCAGCCTACAGGGGGATTCTTACGAGCAGTACTTC.

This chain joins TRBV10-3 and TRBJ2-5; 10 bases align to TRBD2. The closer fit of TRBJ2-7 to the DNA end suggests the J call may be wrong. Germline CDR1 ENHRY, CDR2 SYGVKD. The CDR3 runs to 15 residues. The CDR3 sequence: CAISDDSGRTYEQYF. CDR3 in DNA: TGTGCCATCAGTGATGATAGCGGGAGGACCTACGAGCAGTACTTC.

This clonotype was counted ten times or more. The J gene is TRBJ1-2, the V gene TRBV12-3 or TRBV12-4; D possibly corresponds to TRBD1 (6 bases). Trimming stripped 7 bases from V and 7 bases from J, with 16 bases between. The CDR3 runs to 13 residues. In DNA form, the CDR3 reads TGTGCCAGCACCCGACAGGCGTCGGGTGGCTACACCTTC. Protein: CASTRQASGGYTF.